The 4 T cell receptor beta chains below were found in one sample sequenced in a study of OX40 agonist ivuxolimab in advanced cancers. Sequencing used immunoSEQ multiplex PCR; TCRdb keeps in-frame clones, though not all of them. The sample records thousands of clones, roughly 64% being singletons. Material: CD4+ or CD8+ T cells sorted from blood, obtained in a trial of the OX40 agonist ivuxolimab. These receptors all stem from an adult with an advanced solid tumor such as melanoma, head and neck, liver or kidney cancer.

The rearrangement uses TRBV5-4 and TRBJ1-2, with 7 bases identical to TRBD1. Germline V gives CDR1 SGHNT, CDR2 YYREEE (reference sequence). V dropped 0 bases and J dropped 4; count of bases not matched to a gene: 6. This CDR3 contains 15 residues. CDR3 bases: TGTGCCAGCAGCTTGGGAACAGGGGTGATCTATGGCTACACCTTC. As protein: CASSLGTGVIYGYTF.

This chain connects TRBV30 to TRBJ1-4; maybe TRBD1 (5 bases). The germline V gene has CDR1 GTSNPN and CDR2 SVGIG (reference sequence). Between the trimmed V and J ends, which lost 1 base and 8 bases, there was a span of 14 bases. The CDR3 has 14 amino acids. CDR3 loop: CAWSGGGWQEKLFF. In DNA, the CDR3 is TGTGCCTGGAGTGGTGGGGGTTGGCAAGAAAAACTGTTTTTT.

The DNA of the CDR3 is TGTGCCAGCAGCTCACGGACTAGCCTAACAAGGAATGAGCAGTTCTTC. Its protein product is CASSSRTSLTRNEQFF. V and J are TRBV9 and TRBJ2-1; 8 bases agree with TRBD2. With V trimmed by 4 bases and J by 7 bases, 13 bases remained unmatched. Germline CDR1 reads SGDLS; CDR2 reads YYNGEE. The CDR3 covers 16 residues. Using reference TRBV9 and TRBJ2-1 for the parts outside the CDR3, the full variable domain is DSGVTQTPKHLITATGQRVTLRCSPRSGDLSVYWYQQSLDQGLQFLIQYYNGEERAKGNILERFSAQQFPDLHSELNLSSLELGDSALYFCASSSRTSLTRNEQFFGPGTRLTVL.

This sequence joins TRBV5-4 and TRBJ2-2; D unclear. Trimming stripped 4 bases from V and 3 bases from J, with 4 bases between. The CDR3 is 12 amino acids. Germline V lookup: CDR1 SGHNT, CDR2 YYREEE (reference sequence). CDR3 residues: CASSQYTGELFF. The DNA for the CDR3 is TGTGCCAGCAGCCAATACACCGGGGAGCTGTTTTTT. Looking up the rest from reference TRBV5-4 and TRBJ2-2 gives the full variable domain: ETGVTQSPTHLIKTRGQQVTLRCSSQSGHNTVSWYQQALGQGPQFIFQYYREEENGRGNFPPRFSGLQFPNYSSELNVNALELDDSALYLCASSQYTGELFFGEGSRLTVL.